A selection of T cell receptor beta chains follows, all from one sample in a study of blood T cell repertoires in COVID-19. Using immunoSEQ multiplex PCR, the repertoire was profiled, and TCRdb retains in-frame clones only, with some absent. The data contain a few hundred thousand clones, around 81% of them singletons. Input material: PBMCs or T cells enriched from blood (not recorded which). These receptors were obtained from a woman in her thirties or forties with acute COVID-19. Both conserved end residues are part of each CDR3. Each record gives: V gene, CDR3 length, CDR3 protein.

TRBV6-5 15 CASRVERGSTDTQYF
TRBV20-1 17 CSASRLAGGRGYNEQFF
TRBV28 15 CASSPPSGFVSPLHF
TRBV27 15 CASGRLADSYNEQFF
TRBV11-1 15 CASSLQAGGPGEQYF
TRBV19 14 CASRGTGREYGYTF
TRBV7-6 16 CASSPRTGGPGNTIYF
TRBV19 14 CASSVTGNTGELFF
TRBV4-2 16 CASSQQGGDTSYEQYF
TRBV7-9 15 CASSPGGLTNEKLFF
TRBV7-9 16 CASSLTRGGKNTEAFF
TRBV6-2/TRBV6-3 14 CASSFRLTQETQYF
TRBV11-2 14 CASSFLGANTEAFF
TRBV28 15 CASSKQGSGANVLTF
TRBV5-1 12 CASSPFQETQYF
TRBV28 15 CASSTIRGPNQPQHF
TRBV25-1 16 CASALEGPSGANVLTF
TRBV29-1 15 CSVEGRRGGYSGYTF
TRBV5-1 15 CASSLSGQGLNIQYF
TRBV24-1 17 CATSGTGGPHIQETQYF
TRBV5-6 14 CASSLVEVTDTQYF
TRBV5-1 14 CASSLGQGPYEQYF
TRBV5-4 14 CASSLEDRNTEAFF
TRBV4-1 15 CASSQPWTLNNEQFF
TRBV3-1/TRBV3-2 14 CASSPHSSNQPQHF
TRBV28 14 CASSLIREANEQFF
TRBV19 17 CASSTRDRGRGTYGYTF
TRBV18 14 CASSRGRGGETQYF
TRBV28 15 CASRYRQGANYGYTF
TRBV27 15 CASSLQGRENQPQHF
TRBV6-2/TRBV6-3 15 CASSYTRALAYEQYF
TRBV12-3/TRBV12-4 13 CASSLVRTEERYF
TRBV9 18 CASSVWVPGQGSTDTQYF
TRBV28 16 CASTQLPGQGAYEQFF
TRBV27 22 CASSLANPGLAGGKTSTDTQYF
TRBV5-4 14 CASSIRLDGETQYF
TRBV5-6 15 CASKPGLAGGYEQYF
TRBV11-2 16 CASSGGTGGGDQPQHF
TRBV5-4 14 CASSETGWDTEAFF
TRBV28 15 CASSFGRQGNYEQYF
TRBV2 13 CASRGTSNQPQHF
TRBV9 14 CASSVGLDDTEAFF
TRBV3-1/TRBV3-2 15 CASSLAGGPTDTQYF